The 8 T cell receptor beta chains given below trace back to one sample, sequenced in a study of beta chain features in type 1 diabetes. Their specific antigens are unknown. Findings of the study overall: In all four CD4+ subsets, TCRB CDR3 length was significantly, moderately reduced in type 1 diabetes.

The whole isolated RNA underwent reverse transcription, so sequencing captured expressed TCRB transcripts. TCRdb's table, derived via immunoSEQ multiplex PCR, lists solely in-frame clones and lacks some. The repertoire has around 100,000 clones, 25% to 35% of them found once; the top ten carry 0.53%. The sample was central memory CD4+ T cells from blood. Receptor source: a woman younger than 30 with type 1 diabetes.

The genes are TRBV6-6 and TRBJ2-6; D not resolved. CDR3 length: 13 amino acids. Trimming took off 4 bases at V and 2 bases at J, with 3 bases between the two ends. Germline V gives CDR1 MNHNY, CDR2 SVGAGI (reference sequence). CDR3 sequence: CASSSTGANVLTF. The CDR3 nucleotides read TGTGCCAGCAGTTCCACTGGGGCCAACGTCCTGACTTTC.

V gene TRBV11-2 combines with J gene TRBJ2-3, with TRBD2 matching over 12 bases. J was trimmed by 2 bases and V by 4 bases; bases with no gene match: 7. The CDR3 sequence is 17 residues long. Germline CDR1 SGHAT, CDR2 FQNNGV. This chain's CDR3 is CASSSWTSGKFTDTQYF. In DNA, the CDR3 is TGTGCCAGCAGCTCTTGGACTAGCGGGAAATTCACAGATACGCAGTATTTT. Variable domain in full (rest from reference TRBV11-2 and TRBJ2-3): EAGVAQSPRYKIIEKRQSVAFWCNPISGHATLYWYQQILGQGPKLLIQFQNNGVVDDSQLPKDRFSAERLKGVDSTLKIQPAKLEDSAVYLCASSSWTSGKFTDTQYFGPGTRLTVL.

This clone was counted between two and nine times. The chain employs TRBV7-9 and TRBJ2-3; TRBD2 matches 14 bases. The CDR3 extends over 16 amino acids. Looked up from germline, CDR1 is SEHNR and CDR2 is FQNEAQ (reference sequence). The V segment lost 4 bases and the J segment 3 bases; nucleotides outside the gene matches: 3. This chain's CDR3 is CASSSRTSGRTDTQYF. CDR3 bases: TGTGCCAGCAGCTCCCGGACTAGCGGGAGGACAGATACGCAGTATTTT.

The DNA of the CDR3 is TGTGCCAGCAGCCTGGGGGGTAGTCAGCCCCAGCATTTT. Translation: CASSLGGSQPQHF. The chain recombines TRBV7-2 with TRBJ1-5; maybe TRBD1 (5 bases). Germline CDR1 is SGHTA and CDR2 is FQGNSA. This CDR3 is built from 13 residues. Trimming left V 5 bases short and J 6 bases short, with 11 bases between.

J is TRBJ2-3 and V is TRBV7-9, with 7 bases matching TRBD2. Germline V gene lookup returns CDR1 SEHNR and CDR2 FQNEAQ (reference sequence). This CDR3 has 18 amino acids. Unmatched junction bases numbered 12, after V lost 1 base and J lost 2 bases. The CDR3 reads CASSLGETSRLSTDTQYF. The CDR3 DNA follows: TGTGCCAGCAGCTTAGGGGAGACTAGCAGATTATCCACAGATACGCAGTATTTT.

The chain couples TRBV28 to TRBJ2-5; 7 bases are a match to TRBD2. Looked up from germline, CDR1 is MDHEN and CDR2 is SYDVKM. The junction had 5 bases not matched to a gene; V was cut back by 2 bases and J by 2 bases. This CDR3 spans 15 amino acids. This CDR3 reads CASSLGGSVQETQYF. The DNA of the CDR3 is TGTGCCAGCAGTTTAGGCGGGAGTGTTCAAGAGACCCAGTACTTC.

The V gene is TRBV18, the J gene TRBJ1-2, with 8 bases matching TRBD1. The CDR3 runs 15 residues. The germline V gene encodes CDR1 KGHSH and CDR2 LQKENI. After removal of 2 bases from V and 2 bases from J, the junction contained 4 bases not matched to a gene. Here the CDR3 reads CASSPGQGANYGYTF. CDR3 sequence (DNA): TGTGCCAGCTCACCAGGACAGGGTGCCAACTATGGCTACACCTTC.

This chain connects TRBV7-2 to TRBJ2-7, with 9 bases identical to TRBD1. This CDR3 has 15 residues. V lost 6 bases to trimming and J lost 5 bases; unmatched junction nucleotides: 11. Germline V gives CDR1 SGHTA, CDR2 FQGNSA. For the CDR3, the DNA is TGTGCCAGCAGTATACAGGGGGCCGGGTCGCACGAGCAGTACGTC. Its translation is CASSIQGAGSHEQYV.